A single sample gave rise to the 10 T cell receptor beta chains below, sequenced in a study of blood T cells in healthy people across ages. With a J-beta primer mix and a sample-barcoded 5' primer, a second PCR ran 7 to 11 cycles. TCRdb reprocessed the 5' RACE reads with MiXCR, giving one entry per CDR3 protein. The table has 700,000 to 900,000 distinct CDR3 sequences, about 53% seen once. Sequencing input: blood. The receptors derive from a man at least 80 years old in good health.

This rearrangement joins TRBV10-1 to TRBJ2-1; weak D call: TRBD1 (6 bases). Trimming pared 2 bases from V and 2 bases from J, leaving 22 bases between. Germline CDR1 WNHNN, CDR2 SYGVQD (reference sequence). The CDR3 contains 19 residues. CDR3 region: CASSEINMPGRGPYNEQFF. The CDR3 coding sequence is TGCGCCAGCAGTGAGATAAATATGCCCGGCAGGGGCCCCTACAATGAGCAGTTCTTC.

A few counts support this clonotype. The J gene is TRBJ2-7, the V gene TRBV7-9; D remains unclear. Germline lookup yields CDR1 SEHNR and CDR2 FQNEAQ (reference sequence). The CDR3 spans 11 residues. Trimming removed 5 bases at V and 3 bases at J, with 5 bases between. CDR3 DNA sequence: TGTGCCAGCAGCACGGTCTACGAGCAGTACTTC. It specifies CASSTVYEQYF. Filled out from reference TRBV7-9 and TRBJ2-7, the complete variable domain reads DTGVSQNPRHKITKRGQNVTFRCDPISEHNRLYWYRQTLGQGPEFLTYFQNEAQLEKSRLLSDRFSAERPKGSFSTLEIQRTEQGDSAMYLCASSTVYEQYFGPGTRLTVT.

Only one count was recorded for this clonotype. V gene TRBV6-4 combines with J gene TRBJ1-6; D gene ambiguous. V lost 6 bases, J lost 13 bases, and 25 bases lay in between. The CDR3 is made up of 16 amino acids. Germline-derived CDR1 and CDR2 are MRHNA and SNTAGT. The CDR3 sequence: CASSILPGRFSQPLHF. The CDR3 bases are TGTGCCAGCAGCATTTTACCGGGCCGGTTCTCTCAGCCCCTCCACTTT.

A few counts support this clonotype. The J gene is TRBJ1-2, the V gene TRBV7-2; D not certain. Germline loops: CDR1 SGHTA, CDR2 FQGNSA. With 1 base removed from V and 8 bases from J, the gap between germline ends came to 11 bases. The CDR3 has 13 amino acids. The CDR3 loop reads CASSLVGREGYTF. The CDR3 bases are TGTGCCAGCAGCTTAGTTGGAAGGGAAGGCTACACCTTC.

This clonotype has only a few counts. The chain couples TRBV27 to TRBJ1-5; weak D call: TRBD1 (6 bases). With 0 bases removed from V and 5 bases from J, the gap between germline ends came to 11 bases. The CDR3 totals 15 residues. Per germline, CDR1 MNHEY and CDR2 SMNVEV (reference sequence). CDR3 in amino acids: CASSLSRTAHQPQHF. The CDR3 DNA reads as TGTGCCAGCAGTTTATCGAGGACAGCCCATCAGCCCCAGCATTTT.

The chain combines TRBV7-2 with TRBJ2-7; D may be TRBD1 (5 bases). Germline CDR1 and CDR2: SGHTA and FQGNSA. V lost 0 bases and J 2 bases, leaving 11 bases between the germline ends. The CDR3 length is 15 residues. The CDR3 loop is CASSLAAGSTYEQYF. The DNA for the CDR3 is TGTGCCAGCAGCTTAGCGGCAGGGTCTACCTACGAGCAGTACTTC.

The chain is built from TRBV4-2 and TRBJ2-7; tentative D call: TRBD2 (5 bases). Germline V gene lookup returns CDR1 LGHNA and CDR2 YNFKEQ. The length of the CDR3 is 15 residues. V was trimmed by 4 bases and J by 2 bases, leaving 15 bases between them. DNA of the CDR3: TGTGCCAGCAGCCCGTGGACTTCCTTGACCTACGAGCAGTACTTC. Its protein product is CASSPWTSLTYEQYF.

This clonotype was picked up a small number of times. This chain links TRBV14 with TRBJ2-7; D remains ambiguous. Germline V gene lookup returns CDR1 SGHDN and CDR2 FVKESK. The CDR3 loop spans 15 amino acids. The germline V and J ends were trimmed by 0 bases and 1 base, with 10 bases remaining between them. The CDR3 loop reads CASSQESYPSYEQYF. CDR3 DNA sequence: TGTGCCAGCAGCCAAGAGTCATACCCATCCTACGAGCAGTACTTC.

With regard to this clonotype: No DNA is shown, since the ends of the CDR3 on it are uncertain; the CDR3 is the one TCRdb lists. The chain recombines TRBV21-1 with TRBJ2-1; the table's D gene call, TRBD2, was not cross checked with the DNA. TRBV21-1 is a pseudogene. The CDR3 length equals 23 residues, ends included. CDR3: CASSKVGTGSPSGRSKTRNEQFF.

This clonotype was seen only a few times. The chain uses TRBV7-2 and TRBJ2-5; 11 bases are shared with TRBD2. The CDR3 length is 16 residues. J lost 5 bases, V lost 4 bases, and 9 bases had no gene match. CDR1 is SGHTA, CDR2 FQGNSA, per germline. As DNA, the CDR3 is TGTGCCAGCAGCTCTCCCCTAGCGGGAGGCTTGGAGACCCAGTACTTC. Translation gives CASSSPLAGGLETQYF.